The 19 T cell receptor beta chains below all came from one sample that was sequenced in a study of blood T cell repertoires in COVID-19 (dated by TCRdb to 2019 to 2021). The library was obtained by the immunoSEQ multiplex PCR assay. TCRdb stores this immuneACCESS table with in-frame sequences only. Part of the clones is absent; in the studies checked, under half of the shortfall reflects unresolved V genes, and no reason is known for the rest. In all, the sample holds over 100,000 clones, and around nine tenths of those were seen once. The biggest ten clones account for 11% of the sample. Sequenced sample: peripheral blood. Receptors originate from a woman between 70 and 85 years old with COVID-19, enrolled during active disease.

The rearrangement links TRBV5-1 to TRBJ1-4, with 7 bases aligning to TRBD1. The germline V gene has CDR1 SGHRS and CDR2 YFSETQ. The CDR3 length is 15 residues. The V gene end was trimmed by 2 bases and the J gene end by 8 bases; junction bases not matched to a gene: 9. As DNA, the CDR3 is TGCGCCAGCAGCTTCGCAGGGGGTAAGAGAGAAAAACTGTTTTTT. Translated: CASSFAGGKREKLFF.

The V and J genes are TRBV19 and TRBJ1-3; D ambiguous. The CDR3 totals 14 residues. Trimming left V 7 bases short and J 0 bases short, with 10 bases between. Germline CDR1 LNHDA, CDR2 SQIVND (reference sequence). The DNA for the CDR3 is TGTGCCAGTACCCAAGGGAGCTCTGGAAACACCATATATTTT. It is translated as CASTQGSSGNTIYF.

The chain has TRBV4-1 and TRBJ1-2; a weak D match, TRBD1 (6 bases). This CDR3 has 16 amino acids. The V end was cut by 3 bases, the J end by 4 bases, with 18 bases between. Germline-derived CDR1 and CDR2 are MGHRA and YSYEKL. This CDR3 is CASSQYSGGRIYGYTF. The CDR3 nucleotides are TGCGCCAGCAGCCAGTACAGCGGGGGGCGGATCTATGGCTACACCTTC.

This rearrangement joins TRBV9 to TRBJ2-2; D possibly corresponds to TRBD1 (5 bases). The CDR3 totals 14 residues. Trimming stripped 5 bases from V and 8 bases from J, with 16 bases between. Looked up from germline, CDR1 is SGDLS and CDR2 is YYNGEE. Here the CDR3 DNA reads TGTGCCAGCAGGCCACAGGTTTCGACTGGGGAGCTGTTTTTT. Translation: CASRPQVSTGELFF.

J is TRBJ1-2 and V is TRBV10-3, with D possibly matching TRBD1 (6 bases). Per germline, CDR1 ENHRY and CDR2 SYGVKD. Trimming took off 0 bases at V and 8 bases at J, with 16 bases between the two ends. The CDR3 totals 15 residues. CDR3 residues: CAISESSGGAEGYTF. The CDR3 nucleotides are TGTGCCATCAGTGAGTCTAGCGGGGGCGCGGAAGGCTACACCTTC.

The chain recombines TRBV5-1 with TRBJ1-2; the match to TRBD1 covers 7 bases. V was pared by 1 base and J by 4 bases, with 4 bases of the junction left unmatched. Germline CDR1 and CDR2: SGHRS and YFSETQ. The CDR3 sequence is 14 residues long. The CDR3 region is CASSLSGQTYGYTF. CDR3 sequence (DNA): TGCGCCAGCAGCTTGTCGGGACAGACCTATGGCTACACCTTC.

The V call is TRBV5-4, the J call TRBJ1-6; D perhaps matches TRBD1 (5 bases). CDR3 length: 14 residues. Trimming pared 4 bases from V and 14 bases from J, leaving 19 bases between. Germline V lookup: CDR1 SGHNT, CDR2 YYREEE (reference sequence). CDR3 sequence reads: CASSRGTEALTLHF. DNA for the CDR3: TGTGCCAGCAGCCGGGGGACGGAGGCCCTTACCCTCCACTTT. The complete variable domain, with remaining parts taken from reference TRBV5-4 and TRBJ1-6, reads ETGVTQSPTHLIKTRGQQVTLRCSSQSGHNTVSWYQQALGQGPQFIFQYYREEENGRGNFPPRFSGLQFPNYSSELNVNALELDDSALYLCASSRGTEALTLHFGNGTRLTVT.

The chain is built from TRBV2 and TRBJ1-6; 8 nucleotides agree with TRBD1. Germline V gene sequence: CDR1 SNHLY, CDR2 FYNNEI. The CDR3 has 15 residues. The J segment lost 6 bases and the V segment lost 4 bases, leaving 5 bases of the junction unmatched. CDR3 sequence (DNA): TGTGCCAGCAGTGCGGACAGGGTTGCTAATTCACCCCTCCACTTT. This translates into CASSADRVANSPLHF.

V usage is TRBV5-4 and J usage is TRBJ2-1, with D possibly matching TRBD2 (5 bases). This CDR3 has 14 amino acids. V shed 2 bases and J shed 14 bases, with 20 bases lying between them. CDR1 SGHNT and CDR2 YYREEE come from the germline V gene (reference sequence). CDR3 in DNA: TGTGCCAGCAGCTTTACACGGGGTACCACCATAAAGTTCTTC. Translated, it gives CASSFTRGTTIKFF.

The chain has TRBV11-2 and TRBJ1-2; 8 bases map to TRBD1. CDR1 SGHAT and CDR2 FQNNGV come from the germline V gene. CDR3 length equals 16 residues. With V trimmed by 6 bases and J by 5 bases, 14 bases remained unmatched. The CDR3 loop reads CASRPIRDRWLYGYTF. The DNA of the CDR3 is TGTGCCAGCAGGCCAATTAGGGACAGGTGGCTTTATGGCTACACCTTC.

This chain joins TRBV24-1 and TRBJ2-3; D possibly corresponds to TRBD2 (5 bases). V was shortened by 5 bases and J by 2 bases, with 10 bases between the two germline ends. This CDR3 region has 14 residues. Germline V lookup: CDR1 KGHDR, CDR2 SFDVKD. For the CDR3, the DNA is TGTGCCACCAGTGCAGGACTTAACACAGATACGCAGTATTTT. It encodes CATSAGLNTDTQYF.

The CDR3 region is CASTTSSTGELFF. CDR3 bases: TGCGCCAGCACCACTAGTTCCACCGGGGAGCTGTTTTTT. The genes are TRBV5-1 and TRBJ2-2; a possible D gene is TRBD2 (5 bases). CDR1 is SGHRS, CDR2 YFSETQ, per germline. V was cut by 6 bases and J by 4 bases, with 10 bases left in between. The CDR3 spans 13 residues.

Only one count was recorded for this clone. This chain connects TRBV6-2 or TRBV6-3 to TRBJ1-1, with D perhaps TRBD1 (6 bases). Germline V gives CDR1 MNHEY, CDR2 SVGEGT. Trimming removed 0 bases from V and 3 bases from J, with 11 bases in between. This CDR3 spans 15 amino acids. The CDR3 loop is CASSYSGGLHTEAFF. Here the CDR3 DNA reads TGTGCCAGCAGTTACTCGGGGGGGCTTCACACTGAAGCTTTCTTT.

This rearrangement joins TRBV18 to TRBJ2-3; D may be TRBD2 (6 bases). The CDR3 loop spans 15 amino acids. The germline CDR1 and CDR2 sequences are KGHSH and LQKENI. The V end was cut by 2 bases, the J end by 4 bases, with 13 bases between. The CDR3 DNA is TGTGCCAGCTCACCAATGTGGAGGGAGCCAGATACGCAGTATTTT. It encodes CASSPMWREPDTQYF. Together with reference TRBV18 and TRBJ2-3, the CDR3 gives the full variable domain: NAGVMQNPRHLVRRRGQEARLRCSPMKGHSHVYWYRQLPEEGLKFMVYLQKENIIDESGMPKERFSAEFPKEGPSILRIQQVVRGDSAAYFCASSPMWREPDTQYFGPGTRLTVL.

The chain has TRBV7-9 and TRBJ2-1; possibly TRBD2 for D (6 bases). This CDR3 spans 13 amino acids. Germline CDR1 is SEHNR and CDR2 is FQNEAQ (reference sequence). V lost 8 bases, J lost 5 bases, and 13 bases lay in between. This CDR3 reads CASGIGGDNEQFF. The CDR3, as DNA: TGTGCCAGCGGTATCGGGGGAGACAATGAGCAGTTCTTC.

The V gene is TRBV6-5, the J gene TRBJ2-1; possibly TRBD1 for D (8 bases). The ends were cut back, 0 bases at V and 7 bases at J, with 16 bases in the middle. CDR1 and CDR2 (germline): MNHEY, SVGAGI. CDR3 size: 16 residues. CDR3 residues: CASSYSFDRGGNEQFF. The CDR3 DNA is TGTGCCAGCAGTTACTCGTTTGACAGGGGAGGGAATGAGCAGTTCTTC.

The chain joins TRBV15 to TRBJ1-2, with 7 bases fitting TRBD1. The CDR3 is made up of 15 amino acids. Germline V lookup: CDR1 LNHNV, CDR2 YYDKDF (reference sequence). V was pared by 5 bases and J by 4 bases, with 10 bases of the junction left unmatched. The CDR3 protein is CATSPRDRAPYGYTF. Here the CDR3 DNA reads TGTGCCACCAGCCCACGAGACAGGGCTCCCTATGGCTACACCTTC.

This chain links TRBV10-3 with TRBJ2-1; possibly TRBD2 for D (6 bases). The CDR3 has 16 residues. With 7 bases removed from V and 5 bases from J, the gap between germline ends came to 21 bases. Germline V gene data show CDR1 as ENHRY and CDR2 as SYGVKD. CDR3 protein: CAIMAGGAVRNNEQFF. The CDR3 nucleotides read TGTGCCATCATGGCCGGGGGAGCGGTGCGGAACAATGAGCAGTTCTTC.

The chain recombines TRBV14 with TRBJ2-7; TRBD1 agrees at 7 bases. After removal of 4 bases from V and 3 bases from J, the junction contained 9 bases not matched to a gene. The CDR3 is 15 amino acids. In germline, CDR1 is SGHDN, CDR2 FVKESK. CDR3 sequence reads: CASSPGTAPFYEQYF. The CDR3, as DNA: TGTGCCAGCAGCCCCGGGACAGCGCCCTTCTACGAGCAGTACTTC.